This T cell receptor (beta chain) emerged from a study of shared clonotypes between healthy human individuals. The CDR3 consists of 15 residues. The V gene end was trimmed by 1 base and the J gene end by 5 bases; junction bases not matched to a gene: 5. CDR1 and CDR2 from the germline V gene are MGHRA and YSYEKL. Libraries were prepared by immunoSEQ multiplex PCR; TCRdb keeps only in-frame clonotypes and omits some of them. Seen here are some 690,000 clones, about 92% observed once, and the top ten hold less than 40%. This receptor was identified in a young man in good health. Some clones in this sample may be carry-over from other donors' samples. Source material: memory CD8+ T cells from PBMCs. Subset meaning: CD45RO+ cells pooled with CCR7-negative TemRA cells. The chain has TRBV4-1 and TRBJ2-7; 10 positions match TRBD2. DNA for the CDR3: TGCGCCAGCAGCCAAGTGCTAGCGGGAGCTCACGAGCAGTACTTC. Translation: CASSQVLAGAHEQYF.